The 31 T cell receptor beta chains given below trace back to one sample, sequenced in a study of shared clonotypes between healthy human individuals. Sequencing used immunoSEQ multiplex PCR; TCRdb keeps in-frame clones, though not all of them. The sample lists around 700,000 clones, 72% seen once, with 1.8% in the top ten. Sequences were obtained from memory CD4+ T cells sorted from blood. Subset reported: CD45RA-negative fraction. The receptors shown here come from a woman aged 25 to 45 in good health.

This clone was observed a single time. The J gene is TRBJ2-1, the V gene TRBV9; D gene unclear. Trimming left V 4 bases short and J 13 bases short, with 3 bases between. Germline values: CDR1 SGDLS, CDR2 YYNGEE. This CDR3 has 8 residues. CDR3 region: CASSFQFF. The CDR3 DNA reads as TGTGCCAGCAGCTTTCAGTTCTTC.

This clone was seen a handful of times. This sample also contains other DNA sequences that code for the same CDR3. The CDR3 sequence is CAWGRYYEQYF. CDR3 bases: TGTGCCTGGGGCAGATACTACGAGCAGTACTTC. The chain joins TRBV30 to TRBJ2-7, with D uncertain. CDR3 length: 11 residues. With 5 bases removed from V and 3 bases from J, the gap between germline ends came to 8 bases. CDR1 and CDR2 from the germline V gene are GTSNPN and SVGIG (reference sequence).

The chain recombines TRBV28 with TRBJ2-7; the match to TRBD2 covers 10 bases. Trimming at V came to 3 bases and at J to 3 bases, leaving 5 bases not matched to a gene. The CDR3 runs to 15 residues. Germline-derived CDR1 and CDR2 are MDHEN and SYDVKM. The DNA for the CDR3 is TGTGCCAGCAGTTTGGGTAGCGGGAGGATCTACGAGCAGTACTTC. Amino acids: CASSLGSGRIYEQYF.

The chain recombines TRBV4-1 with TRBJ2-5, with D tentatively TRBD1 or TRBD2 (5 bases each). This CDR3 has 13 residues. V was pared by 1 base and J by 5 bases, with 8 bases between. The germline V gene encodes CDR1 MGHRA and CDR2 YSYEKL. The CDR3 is CASSQAWGETQYF. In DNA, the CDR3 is TGCGCCAGCAGCCAAGCCTGGGGGGAGACCCAGTACTTC.

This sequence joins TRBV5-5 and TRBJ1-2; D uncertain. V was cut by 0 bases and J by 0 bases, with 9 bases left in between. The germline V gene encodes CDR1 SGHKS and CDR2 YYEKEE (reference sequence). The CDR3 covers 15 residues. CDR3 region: CASSLGPQPNYGYTF. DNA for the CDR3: TGTGCCAGCAGCTTGGGGCCGCAACCTAACTATGGCTACACCTTC.

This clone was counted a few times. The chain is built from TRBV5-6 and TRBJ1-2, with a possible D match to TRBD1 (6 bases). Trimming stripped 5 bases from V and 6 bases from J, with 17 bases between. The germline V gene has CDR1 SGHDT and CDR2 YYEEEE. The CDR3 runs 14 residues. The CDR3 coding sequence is TGTGCCAGCAGGCCCCGCCAGGGGAGGCATGGCTACACCTTC. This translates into CASRPRQGRHGYTF. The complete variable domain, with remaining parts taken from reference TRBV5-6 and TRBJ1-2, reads DAGVTQSPTHLIKTRGQQVTLRCSPKSGHDTVSWYQQALGQGPQFIFQYYEEEERQRGNFPDRFSGHQFPNYSSELNVNALLLGDSALYLCASRPRQGRHGYTFGSGTRLTVV.

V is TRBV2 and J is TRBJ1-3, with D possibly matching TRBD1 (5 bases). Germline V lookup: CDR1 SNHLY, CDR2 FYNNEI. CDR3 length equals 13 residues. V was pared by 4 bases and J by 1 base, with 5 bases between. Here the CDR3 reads CASSGQSGNTIYF. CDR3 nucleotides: TGTGCCAGCAGTGGACAGTCTGGAAACACCATATATTTT. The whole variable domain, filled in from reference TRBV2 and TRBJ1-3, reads EPEVTQTPSHQVTQMGQEVILRCVPISNHLYFYWYRQILGQKVEFLVSFYNNEISEKSEIFDDQFSVERPDGSNFTLKIRSTKLEDSAMYFCASSGQSGNTIYFGEGSWLTVV.

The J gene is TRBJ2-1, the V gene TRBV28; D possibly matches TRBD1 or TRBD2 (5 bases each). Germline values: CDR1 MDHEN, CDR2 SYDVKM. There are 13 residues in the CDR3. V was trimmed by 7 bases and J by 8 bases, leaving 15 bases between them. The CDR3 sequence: CASNMGRRDEQFF. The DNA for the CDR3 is TGTGCCAGCAACATGGGACGGCGGGATGAGCAGTTCTTC.

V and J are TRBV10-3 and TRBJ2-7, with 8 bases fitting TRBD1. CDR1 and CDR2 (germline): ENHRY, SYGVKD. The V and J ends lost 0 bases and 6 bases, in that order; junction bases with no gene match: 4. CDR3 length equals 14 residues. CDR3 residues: CAISESLDRAEQYF. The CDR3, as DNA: TGTGCCATCAGTGAGTCCTTGGACAGGGCCGAGCAGTACTTC.

The CDR3, as DNA: TGTGCCAGCAGTCCCCAGCGTGACTCCTACAATGAGCAGTTCTTC. Translated: CASSPQRDSYNEQFF. V usage is TRBV6-4 and J usage is TRBJ2-1; no definite D call. Germline V gene data show CDR1 as MRHNA and CDR2 as SNTAGT. The length of the CDR3 is 15 residues. Between the trimmed V and J ends, which lost 5 bases and 0 bases, there was a span of 11 bases.

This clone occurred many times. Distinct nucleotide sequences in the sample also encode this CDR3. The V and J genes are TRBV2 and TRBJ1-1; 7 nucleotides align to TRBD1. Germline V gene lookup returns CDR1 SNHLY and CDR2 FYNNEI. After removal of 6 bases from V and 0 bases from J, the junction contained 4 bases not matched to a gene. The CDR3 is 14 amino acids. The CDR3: CASRGTDLNTEAFF. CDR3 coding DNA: TGTGCCAGCAGGGGGACAGACCTGAACACTGAAGCTTTCTTT.

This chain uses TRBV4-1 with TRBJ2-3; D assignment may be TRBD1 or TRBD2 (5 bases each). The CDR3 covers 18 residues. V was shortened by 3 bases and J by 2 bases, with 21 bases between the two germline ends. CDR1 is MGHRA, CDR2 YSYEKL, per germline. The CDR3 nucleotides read TGCGCCAGCAGCCAGGCCCCCCTCGGGGCTTCACTCACAGATACGCAGTATTTT. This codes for CASSQAPLGASLTDTQYF.

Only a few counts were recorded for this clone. DNA for the CDR3: TGTGCCAGCAGTCAAACAACTAGCGGGACCTACAATGAGCAGTTCTTC. It encodes CASSQTTSGTYNEQFF. The chain employs TRBV6-6 and TRBJ2-1; the match to TRBD2 covers 10 bases. This CDR3 is built from 16 residues. V was clipped by 5 bases and J by 2 bases; unmatched bases: 6. CDR1 MNHNY and CDR2 SVGAGI come from the germline V gene (reference sequence).

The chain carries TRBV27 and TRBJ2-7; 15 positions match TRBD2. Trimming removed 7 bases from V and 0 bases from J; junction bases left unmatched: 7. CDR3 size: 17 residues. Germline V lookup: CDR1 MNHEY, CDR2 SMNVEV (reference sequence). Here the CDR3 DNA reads TGTGCCAGCAAACGGGGACTAGCGGGAGGTTACTCCTACGAGCAGTACTTC. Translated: CASKRGLAGGYSYEQYF.

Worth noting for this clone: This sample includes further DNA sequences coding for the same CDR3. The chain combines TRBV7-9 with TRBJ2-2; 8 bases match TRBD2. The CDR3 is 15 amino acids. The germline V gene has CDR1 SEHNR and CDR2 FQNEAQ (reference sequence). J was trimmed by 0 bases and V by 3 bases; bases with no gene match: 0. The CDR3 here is CASSFSGANTGELFF. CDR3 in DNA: TGTGCCAGCAGCTTTAGCGGGGCGAACACCGGGGAGCTGTTTTTT.

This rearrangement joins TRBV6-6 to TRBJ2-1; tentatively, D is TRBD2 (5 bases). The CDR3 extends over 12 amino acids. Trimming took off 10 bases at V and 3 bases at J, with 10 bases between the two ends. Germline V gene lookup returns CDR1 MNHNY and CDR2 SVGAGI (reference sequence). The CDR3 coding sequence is TGTGCCACCTTTAGCGTCTACAATGAGCAGTTCTTC. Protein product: CATFSVYNEQFF.

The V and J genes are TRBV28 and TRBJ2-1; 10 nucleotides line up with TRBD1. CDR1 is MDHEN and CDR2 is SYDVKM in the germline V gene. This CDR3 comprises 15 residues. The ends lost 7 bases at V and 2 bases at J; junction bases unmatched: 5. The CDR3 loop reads CASTPGQGAYNEQFF. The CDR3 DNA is TGTGCCAGCACCCCAGGACAGGGGGCCTACAATGAGCAGTTCTTC. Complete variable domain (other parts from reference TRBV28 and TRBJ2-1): DVKVTQSSRYLVKRTGEKVFLECVQDMDHENMFWYRQDPGLGLRLIYFSYDVKMKEKGDIPEGYSVSREKKERFSLILESASTNQTSMYLCASTPGQGAYNEQFFGPGTRLTVL.

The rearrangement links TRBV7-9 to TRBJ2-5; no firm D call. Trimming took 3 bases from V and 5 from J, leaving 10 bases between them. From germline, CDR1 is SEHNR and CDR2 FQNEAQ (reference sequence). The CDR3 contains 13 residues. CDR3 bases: TGTGCCAGCAGCTTCGGAGAGTTGGAGACCCAGTACTTC. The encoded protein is CASSFGELETQYF.

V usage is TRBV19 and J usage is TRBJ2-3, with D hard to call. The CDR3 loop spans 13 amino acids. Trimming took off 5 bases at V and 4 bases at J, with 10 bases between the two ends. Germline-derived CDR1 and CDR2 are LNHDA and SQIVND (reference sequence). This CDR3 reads CASSLPAPDTQYF. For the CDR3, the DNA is TGTGCCAGTAGTCTTCCCGCGCCAGATACGCAGTATTTT.

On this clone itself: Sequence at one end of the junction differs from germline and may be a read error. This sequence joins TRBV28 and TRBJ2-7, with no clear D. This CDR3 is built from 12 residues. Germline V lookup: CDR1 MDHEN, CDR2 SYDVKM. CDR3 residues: CASSSVSHEQYF. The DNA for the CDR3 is TGTGCCAGCAGCTCGGTCTCCCACGAGCAGTACTTC.

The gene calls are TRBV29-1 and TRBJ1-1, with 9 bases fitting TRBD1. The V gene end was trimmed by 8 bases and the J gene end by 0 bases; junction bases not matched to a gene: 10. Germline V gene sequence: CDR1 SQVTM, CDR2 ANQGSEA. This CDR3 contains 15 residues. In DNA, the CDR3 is TGCAGCCTCCGGGACAGGGATTTCATGAACACTGAAGCTTTCTTT. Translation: CSLRDRDFMNTEAFF.

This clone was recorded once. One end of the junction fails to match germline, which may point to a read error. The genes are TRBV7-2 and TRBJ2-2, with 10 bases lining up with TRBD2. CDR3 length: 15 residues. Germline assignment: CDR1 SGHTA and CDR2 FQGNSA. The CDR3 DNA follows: TGTGCCAGCAGATTAGCGGGAGGAATGGCCGGGGAGCTGTTTTTT. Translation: CASRLAGGMAGELFF.

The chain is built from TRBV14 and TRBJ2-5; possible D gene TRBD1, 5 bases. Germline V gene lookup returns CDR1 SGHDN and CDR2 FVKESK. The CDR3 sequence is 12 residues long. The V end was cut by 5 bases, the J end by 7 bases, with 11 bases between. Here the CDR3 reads CASSAGQVTQYF. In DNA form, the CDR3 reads TGTGCCAGCAGCGCAGGGCAGGTGACCCAGTACTTC.

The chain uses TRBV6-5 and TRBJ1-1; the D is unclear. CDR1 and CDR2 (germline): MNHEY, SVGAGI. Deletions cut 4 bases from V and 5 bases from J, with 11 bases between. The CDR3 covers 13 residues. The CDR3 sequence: CASSFGVATEAFF. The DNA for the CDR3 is TGTGCCAGCAGTTTCGGGGTAGCGACTGAAGCTTTCTTT.

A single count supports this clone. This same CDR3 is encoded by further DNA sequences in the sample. CDR3 nucleotide sequence: TGTGCCAGCAGCGTAGGGCGGGGGTACAATGAGCAGTTCTTC. Encoded protein: CASSVGRGYNEQFF. V is TRBV9 and J is TRBJ2-1; 7 nucleotides line up with TRBD2. The CDR3 consists of 14 residues. Germline V lookup: CDR1 SGDLS, CDR2 YYNGEE. V trimming: 0 bases; J trimming: 4 bases; junction bases outside the gene matches: 1.

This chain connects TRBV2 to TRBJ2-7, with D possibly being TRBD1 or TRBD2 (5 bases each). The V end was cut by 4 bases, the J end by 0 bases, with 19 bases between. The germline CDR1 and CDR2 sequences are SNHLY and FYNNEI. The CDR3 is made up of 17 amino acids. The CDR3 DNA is TGTGCCAGCAGTGTCGGGGCGCCGTCCTCCTTCTCCTACGAGCAGTACTTC. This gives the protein CASSVGAPSSFSYEQYF. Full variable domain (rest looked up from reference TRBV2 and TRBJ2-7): EPEVTQTPSHQVTQMGQEVILRCVPISNHLYFYWYRQILGQKVEFLVSFYNNEISEKSEIFDDQFSVERPDGSNFTLKIRSTKLEDSAMYFCASSVGAPSSFSYEQYFGPGTRLTVT.

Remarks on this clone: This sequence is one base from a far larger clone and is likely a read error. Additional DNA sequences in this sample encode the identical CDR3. CDR3 nucleotides: TGTGCCAGCAGCTCGGGACAGAACACTGAAGCTTTCTTT. Residues: CASSSGQNTEAFF. This chain links TRBV7-2 with TRBJ1-1, with D tentatively TRBD1 (6 bases). The length of the CDR3 is 13 residues. Germline values: CDR1 SGHTA, CDR2 FQGNSA. V lost 4 bases, J lost 1 base, and 7 bases lay in between.

The CDR3 region is CATSRDRLSPNNEQFF. Written as DNA, the CDR3 is TGTGCCACCAGCAGAGATCGCCTGTCTCCTAACAATGAGCAGTTCTTC. This chain connects TRBV15 to TRBJ2-1, with D hard to call. Trimming took 0 bases from V and 5 from J, leaving 14 bases between them. Germline CDR1 LNHNV, CDR2 YYDKDF (reference sequence). This CDR3 contains 16 residues.

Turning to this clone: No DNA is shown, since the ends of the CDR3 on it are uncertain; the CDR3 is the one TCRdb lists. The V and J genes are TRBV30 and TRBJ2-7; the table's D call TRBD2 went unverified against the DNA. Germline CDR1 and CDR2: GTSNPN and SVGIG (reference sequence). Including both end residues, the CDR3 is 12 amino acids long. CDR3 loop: CAWSTSGYEQYF.

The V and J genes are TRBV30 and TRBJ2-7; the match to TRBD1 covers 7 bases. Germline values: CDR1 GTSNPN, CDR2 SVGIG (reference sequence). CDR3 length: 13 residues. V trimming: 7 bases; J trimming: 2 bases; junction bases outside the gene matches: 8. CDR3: CALRPGQTYEQYF. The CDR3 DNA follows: TGTGCCTTGAGGCCGGGACAGACCTACGAGCAGTACTTC.

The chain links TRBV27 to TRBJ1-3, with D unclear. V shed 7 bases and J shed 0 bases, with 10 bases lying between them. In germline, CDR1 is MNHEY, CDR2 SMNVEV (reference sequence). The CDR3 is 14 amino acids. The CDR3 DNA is TGTGCCAGCACCGGTCCAGTCTCTGGAAACACCATATATTTT. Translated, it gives CASTGPVSGNTIYF.